The next 2 T cell receptor beta chains were all read from a single sample in a study of T cell responses to AZD1222 COVID-19 vaccine. The method was immunoSEQ multiplex PCR; TCRdb's version includes in-frame clones alone and lacks a portion of them. The data show about 49,000 clones, more than 60% seen once. Material: peripheral blood, obtained on day 0 of AZD1222 vaccination. These receptors were collected from an adult in good health.

This clone has a handful of counts. The J gene is TRBJ1-2, the V gene TRBV6-2 or TRBV6-3, with D maybe TRBD1 (6 bases). The CDR3 has 13 amino acids. The V end was cut by 0 bases, the J end by 7 bases, with 9 bases between. The germline gives CDR1 MNHEY, CDR2 SVGEGT. The CDR3 DNA reads TGTGCCAGCAGTTACTCCCAGGGGCTTGGCTACACCTTC. Encoded protein: CASSYSQGLGYTF.

V is TRBV27 and J is TRBJ1-3, with D perhaps TRBD1 (6 bases). The germline V gene encodes CDR1 MNHEY and CDR2 SMNVEV (reference sequence). The CDR3 sequence is 14 residues long. V was cut by 3 bases and J by 1 base, with 7 bases left in between. The CDR3 sequence: CASSLTGSGNTIYF. Here the CDR3 DNA reads TGTGCCAGCAGTTTGACAGGATCTGGAAACACCATATATTTT.